This T cell receptor (beta chain) was retrieved from a study of human T cells and chemical hapten exposure. TCRdb independently ran MiXCR on the RACE reads; one entry per CDR3 protein. The top ten hold about 7% of the sample, which has some 27,000 distinct CDR3 sequences, over 8.5% seen once. This clonotype showed up many times. Its antigen is unidentified. Germline V gene sequence: CDR1 MNHNY, CDR2 SVGAGI (reference sequence). The ends lost 4 bases at V and 5 bases at J; junction bases unmatched: 2. There are 13 residues in the CDR3. Study conclusions and caveats: TCRs above 1 in 1000 frequency stayed constant with DPC sensitization.

This sample's time point: patch test 2, 6 weeks after DPC sensitization. Treatment here: therapeutic diphenylcyclopropenone sensitization with weekly scalp DPC. Suited to DPC and affected by alopecia, the donors ranged from 18 to 70 years old. This chain links TRBV6-6 with TRBJ2-7; 10 bases map to TRBD2. The receptor was derived from a man under 40 with alopecia areata. Some clones in this sample may be carry-over from other donors' samples. The sample was whole blood, taken in connection with sensitization to the hapten diphenylcyclopropenone (DPC). As DNA, the CDR3 is TGTGCCAGCAGTTCCGGACTAGCGGACGAGCAGTACTTC. Protein sequence: CASSSGLADEQYF.